This T cell receptor beta chain was identified in a study of a mutant IDH1 vaccine in newly diagnosed glioma (dated by TCRdb to about 2021). With regard to the full study: Eight vaccinations were administered to patients in weeks 1, 3, 5, 7, 11, 15, 19 and 23, corresponding to visits V03 through V10. Vaccination began 4-6 weeks after radiotherapy alone, or alongside temozolomide cycles in the chemotherapy-containing groups. Of the 25 to 40 patients who were treated, around 60% were male and roughly 38% were female, and the mean age was roughly 40 years. Prior to enrollment, patients had been given standard therapy consisting of radiotherapy alone, temozolomide alone, or radiochemotherapy with temozolomide, with the combination given to most patients. Six visits were used for peripheral blood collection: V03 (baseline), V05, V07, V10, V12 and V13. For exploratory analyses, longitudinal TCRB deep sequencing was carried out in more than 20 treated patients wherever samples were available. The full study reports these points: The authors noted that analyses of patient blood samples could not be reproduced because of sample limitations. Selection of PBMC samples for TCRB deep sequencing was based on availability. Across multiple MHC alleles, vaccine-induced immune responses were seen in just over 90% of patients. No apparent relationship was observed between pseudoprogression and alterations in the top peripheral T cell clonotypes detected by TCRB sequencing.

The library was produced with the immunoSEQ multiplex PCR assay. Rearranged TCR beta chain sequences were amplified with the hsTCRB Kit following the manufacturer's protocol. TCRB libraries were sequenced on an Illumina MiSeq. From the authors' description of their analysis: The kit vendor's proprietary platform handled demultiplexing, trimming and gene mapping. Here the immuneACCESS table is served through TCRdb, limited to in-frame sequences with V and J called. Missing clones are a known gap in these copies; in checked studies unresolved V genes cover under half, and the rest lacks a known reason. D and trimming come from the DNA, and the V and J calls and clone size come from that table. The sample table shows about 35,000 clones, and roughly 80% are seen once. The ten largest clones capture less than 15% of the sample. With respect to this clone: Its antigen is not yet known. There are no base qualities to consult, and no much larger clone falls within one base.

What this sample's time point label stands for: week 11, during vaccination. Each vaccine dose was 300 ug of a 20-mer mutant IDH1 peptide in Montanide, given subcutaneously with topical imiquimod. The donors had newly diagnosed IDH1-mutant astrocytomas of WHO grade 3 or 4 that showed loss of nuclear ATRX. The samples were drawn from NOA16, a multicentre, single-arm, open-label phase I trial in Germany that tested a mutant IDH1 peptide vaccine in humans for the first time. Genomic DNA for TCRB sequencing was extracted from EDTA blood using the DNeasy Blood and Tissue Kit. CDR1 and CDR2, looked up from the germline V gene, are SQVTM and ANQGSEA. From its cysteine to its phenylalanine, the CDR3 spans 13 amino acids. Only CDR3 DNA remains: 39 bases, in frame from the first base.

The chain employs TRBV29-1 and TRBJ1-4, and 7 junctional nucleotides match TRBD1. The TCR was taken from a woman aged 25 to 39 with glioma. Some clones in this sample may be carry-over from other donors' samples. Sample: peripheral blood mononuclear cells (PBMCs), taken from a glioma patient whose treatment included an IDH1 peptide vaccine. The sequenced DNA is TGCAGTGTGAGACAGGGAGTTAATGAAAAACTGTTTTTT. Its protein product is CSVRQGVNEKLFF.